This record covers a single T cell receptor (beta chain). The target antigen is unknown. The PCR contained 60 Vbeta and 13 Jbeta primers. This table comes from immunoSEQ multiplex PCR, and its TCRdb copy is limited to in-frame clones, with some not included. The sample shows over 70,000 clones, more than 75% of them seen only once. Unrecorded immune exposures were likely, despite nominal health at sampling. The CDR3 has 15 residues. Germline V gene sequence: CDR1 SGHNT, CDR2 YENEEA. V dropped 2 bases and J dropped 0 bases, with 10 bases sitting between them. This sample is part of a study of cytomegalovirus exposure and HLA in healthy donors. Study-wide points: CMV serostatus alone was available as immune exposure information. An apparent linkage of common viral pathogens to several of the most significant clusters emerged in a later analysis.

The V and J genes are TRBV11-3 and TRBJ1-1; D remains unclear. The material sequenced was PBMCs. The receptor was derived from a man younger than 35 in good health and CMV-seronegative. DNA of the CDR3: TGTGCCAGCAGCTTAAGCGGGTCCATGAACACTGAAGCTTTCTTT. It is translated as CASSLSGSMNTEAFF.